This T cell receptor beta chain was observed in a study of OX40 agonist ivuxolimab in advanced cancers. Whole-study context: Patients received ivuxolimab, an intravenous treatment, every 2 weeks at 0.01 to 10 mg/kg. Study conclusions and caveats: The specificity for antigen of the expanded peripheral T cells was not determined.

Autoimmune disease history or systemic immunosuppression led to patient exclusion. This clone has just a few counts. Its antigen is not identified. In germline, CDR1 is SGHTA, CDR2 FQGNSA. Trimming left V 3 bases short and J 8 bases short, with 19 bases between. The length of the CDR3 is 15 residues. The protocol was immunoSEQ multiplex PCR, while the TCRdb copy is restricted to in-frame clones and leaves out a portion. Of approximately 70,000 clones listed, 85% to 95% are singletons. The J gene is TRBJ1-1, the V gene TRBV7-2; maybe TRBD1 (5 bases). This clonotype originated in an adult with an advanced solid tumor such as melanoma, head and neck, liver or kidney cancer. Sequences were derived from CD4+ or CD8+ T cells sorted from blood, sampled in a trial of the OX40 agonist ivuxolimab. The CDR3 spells CASSFPGQGSREAFF. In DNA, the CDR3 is TGTGCCAGCAGCTTCCCCGGCCAGGGAAGTCGAGAAGCTTTCTTT.